The clone carrying this TCR beta chain was found a few times. Its antigen is not identified. This record belongs to a study of post-analysis software for immune sequencing data. In the study overall: The study covered relapsing-remitting, secondary progressive and progressive-relapsing courses of multiple sclerosis. Broader study findings: Five or six TRBV segments, TRBV5-6, TRBV5-1 and TRBV20-1 among them, were found more frequent in patients than controls. Samples prepared in the same batch strongly co-clustered by F measure. Multiple sclerosis patients had significantly lower normalized Chao1 diversity than controls.

TCR beta cDNA libraries included unique molecular identifiers. Researchers reported around 510,000 cDNA molecules coming from about 0.98 to 11 million T cells. TCRdb used MiXCR to reprocess the PCR reads, holding one entry per CDR3 protein. The sample records hundreds of thousands of distinct CDR3 sequences, 44% being singletons. CDR3 length equals 16 residues. V lost 1 base to trimming and J lost 9 bases; unmatched junction nucleotides: 10. Germline lookup yields CDR1 SGHRS and CDR2 YFSETQ. Sequenced input: blood. The chain links TRBV5-1 to TRBJ2-1; the match to TRBD2 covers 10 bases. This clonotype was sampled from a girl aged 5 to 17 with multiple sclerosis. This CDR3 reads CASSLSRLAGVAEQFF. In DNA form, the CDR3 reads TGCGCCAGCAGCTTGTCCAGGCTAGCGGGAGTGGCTGAGCAGTTCTTC.